The 21 T cell receptor beta chains below were found in one sample sequenced in a study of blood T cell repertoires in COVID-19. Here immunoSEQ multiplex PCR was the method, and the copy in TCRdb shows in-frame clones only, minus some. Among 45,000 to 65,000 clones, roughly nine tenths were seen once, and the ten largest hold around 9%. What was sequenced was peripheral blood. The receptors stem from a man older than 75 with active or convalescent COVID-19.

The genes are TRBV10-3 and TRBJ2-7; 8 positions match TRBD2. Germline CDR1 reads ENHRY; CDR2 reads SYGVKD. J was trimmed by 1 base and V by 5 bases; bases with no gene match: 7. The CDR3 loop spans 15 amino acids. In DNA, the CDR3 is TGTGCCATCAGTATAAGCGGGAGAAGGTCCTACGAGCAGTACTTC. As protein: CAISISGRRSYEQYF.

J is TRBJ2-5 and V is TRBV5-4; D remains unclear. The CDR3 is 17 amino acids. Germline V CDR1 and CDR2: SGHNT, YYREEE (reference sequence). The V and J ends lost 4 bases and 1 base respectively, with 20 bases between them. CDR3 sequence: CASSIKFRSISQETQYF. The CDR3 DNA follows: TGTGCCAGCAGCATAAAGTTCCGAAGCATTAGCCAAGAGACCCAGTACTTC.

The chain employs TRBV19 and TRBJ2-5; 8 bases map to TRBD2. The germline gives CDR1 LNHDA, CDR2 SQIVND (reference sequence). This CDR3 is built from 12 residues. CDR3 nucleotides: TGTGCGGCCGGGAGGGCGGAAGAGACCCAGTACTTC. Residues: CAAGRAEETQYF.

This clone was seen a single time. The rearrangement joins TRBV6-5 to TRBJ1-6; 8 nucleotides match TRBD1. This CDR3 comprises 14 residues. CDR1 and CDR2 from the germline V gene are MNHEY and SVGAGI. The V segment lost 4 bases and the J segment 7 bases; nucleotides outside the gene matches: 3. Here the CDR3 reads CASSSGGWNSPLHF. CDR3 sequence (DNA): TGTGCCAGCAGTTCAGGGGGCTGGAATTCACCCCTCCACTTT.

This chain joins TRBV12-3 or TRBV12-4 and TRBJ2-1; TRBD2 agrees at 13 bases. The CDR3 loop spans 13 amino acids. With 9 bases clipped from V and 15 bases from J, the junction kept 11 bases outside the gene matches. The chain's CDR3 is CASTGTSGTPPFF. In nucleotides, the CDR3 is TGTGCCAGTACCGGGACTAGCGGGACCCCTCCGTTCTTC.

Here the CDR3 reads CASSYSQGPSTDTQYF. The CDR3 DNA reads as TGTGCCAGCAGTTACTCGCAGGGCCCTAGCACAGATACGCAGTATTTT. V usage is TRBV6-5 and J usage is TRBJ2-3; D is possibly TRBD1 (5 bases). The CDR3 totals 16 residues. Per germline, CDR1 MNHEY and CDR2 SVGAGI. V dropped 0 bases and J dropped 0 bases, with 10 bases sitting between them.

The CDR3 DNA reads TGTGCCAGCAGTGGACAGGGGCAAGCCCTCCACTTT. Protein sequence: CASSGQGQALHF. The chain recombines TRBV2 with TRBJ1-6, with 8 bases identical to TRBD1. Germline-derived CDR1 and CDR2 are SNHLY and FYNNEI. The V and J ends lost 4 bases and 14 bases, in that order; junction bases with no gene match: 4. The CDR3 extends over 12 amino acids. The full variable domain, in which reference TRBV2 and TRBJ1-6 provide the parts outside the CDR3, is EPEVTQTPSHQVTQMGQEVILRCVPISNHLYFYWYRQILGQKVEFLVSFYNNEISEKSEIFDDQFSVERPDGSNFTLKIRSTKLEDSAMYFCASSGQGQALHFGNGTRLTVT.

The V and J genes are TRBV29-1 and TRBJ1-1, with D perhaps matching TRBD1 (5 bases). Germline V gene data show CDR1 as SQVTM and CDR2 as ANQGSEA. The CDR3 loop spans 12 amino acids. Trimming shortened V by 4 bases and J by 6 bases, and 12 bases separated the two germline ends. The CDR3 region has the DNA TGCAGCGTTGCACGGGCAGGGTCTGAAGCTTTCTTT. It yields the protein CSVARAGSEAFF.

V is TRBV5-5 and J is TRBJ2-1; weak D call: TRBD1 (5 bases). The CDR3 runs 14 residues. Per the germline V gene, CDR1 is SGHKS and CDR2 is YYEKEE (reference sequence). V lost 2 bases and J lost 2, with 8 bases in between. In DNA, the CDR3 is TGTGCCAGCAGCTTAGGACAAGCCTACAATGAGCAGTTCTTC. It encodes CASSLGQAYNEQFF.

V gene TRBV7-2 combines with J gene TRBJ2-4, with 9 bases identical to TRBD2. There are 16 residues in the CDR3. Per germline, CDR1 SGHTA and CDR2 FQGNSA. V dropped 1 base and J dropped 5; count of bases not matched to a gene: 6. For the CDR3, the DNA is TGTGCCAGCAGCTTAGGCGGGGGGGCCGGTGAAAACATTCAGTACTTC. Residues: CASSLGGGAGENIQYF.

This clone was detected a few times. This sequence joins TRBV3-1 (or the pseudogene TRBV3-2) and TRBJ1-2; TRBD1 might be the D (5 bases). The ends were cut back, 4 bases at V and 1 base at J, with 10 bases in the middle. CDR1 and CDR2 (germline): LGHDT, YNNKEL (reference sequence). The CDR3 loop spans 14 amino acids. The CDR3 spells CASSPQGSNYGYTF. CDR3 coding DNA: TGTGCCAGCAGCCCCCAGGGTAGTAACTATGGCTACACCTTC.

The sample holds one count of this clone. The rearrangement joins TRBV6-2 or TRBV6-3 to TRBJ2-3, with 8 positions matching TRBD2. Losses at the gene ends were 3 bases for V and 1 base for J; bases not matched to a gene: 3. The CDR3 extends over 15 amino acids. Germline-derived CDR1 and CDR2 are MNHEY and SVGEGT. The CDR3 spells CASSYMGLGTDTQYF. CDR3 DNA sequence: TGTGCCAGCAGTTATATGGGACTAGGCACAGATACGCAGTATTTT.

The DNA of the CDR3 is TGCGCCAGCAGCCCCGACAACCCAACTAATGAAAAACTGTTTTTT. Residues: CASSPDNPTNEKLFF. The chain uses TRBV5-1 and TRBJ1-4, with unresolved D. The CDR3 extends over 15 amino acids. The germline V gene encodes CDR1 SGHRS and CDR2 YFSETQ. V was pared by 4 bases and J by 0 bases, with 10 bases between.

The rearrangement joins TRBV7-2 to TRBJ2-7, with TRBD1 identical over 7 bases. Per the germline V gene, CDR1 is SGHTA and CDR2 is FQGNSA. The CDR3 loop spans 16 amino acids. V lost 1 base and J lost 2; bases outside the gene matches: 8. This chain's CDR3 is CASSLVPPTGPYEQYF. CDR3 sequence (DNA): TGTGCCAGCAGCTTAGTCCCTCCGACAGGGCCCTACGAGCAGTACTTC.

The rearrangement joins TRBV21-1 to TRBJ2-7; the table's TRBD1 call for D was not verified on the DNA. TRBV21-1 is an annotated pseudogene. The length of the CDR3 is 19 residues. The CDR3 nucleotides read TGTGCCAGCAGCTCCCCCCCGGGACAGGGGCAATCAAGACCCTACGAGCAGTACTTC. It yields the protein CASSSPPGQGQSRPYEQYF.

This clone appeared a single time. The chain recombines TRBV4-3 with TRBJ2-1, with D unresolved. Germline-derived CDR1 and CDR2 are LGHNA and YSLEER. V shed 0 bases and J shed 0 bases, with 6 bases lying between them. The CDR3 contains 15 residues. Written as DNA, the CDR3 is TGCGCCAGCAGCCAAGATAGGAGCTCCTACAATGAGCAGTTCTTC. This translates into CASSQDRSSYNEQFF.

The V call is TRBV6-1, the J call TRBJ1-3; TRBD1 matches 7 bases. In germline, CDR1 is MNHNS, CDR2 SASEGT. This CDR3 region has 13 residues. J was trimmed by 9 bases and V by 1 base; bases with no gene match: 3. The CDR3 region is CASSEGQGRTIYF. The CDR3 region has the DNA TGTGCCAGCAGTGAAGGACAGGGACGCACCATATATTTT.

The chain has TRBV25-1 and TRBJ2-7; possibly TRBD1 for D (5 bases). V shed 6 bases and J shed 3 bases, with 15 bases lying between them. The CDR3 spans 14 residues. Germline CDR1 reads MGHDK; CDR2 reads SYGVNS. This CDR3 is CASRSQAGLYEQYF. The DNA of the CDR3 is TGTGCCAGCAGGTCACAGGCAGGGCTCTACGAGCAGTACTTC.

The genes are TRBV6-5 and TRBJ1-6; tentatively, D is TRBD1 (5 bases). The CDR3 runs to 16 residues. In germline, CDR1 is MNHEY, CDR2 SVGAGI. The V end was cut by 0 bases, the J end by 7 bases, with 13 bases between. CDR3 in DNA: TGTGCCAGCAGTTACTCGAGCGGGGGGAACAATTCACCCCTCCACTTT. Translated, it gives CASSYSSGGNNSPLHF.

The chain carries TRBV19 and TRBJ1-2; TRBD1 aligns across 8 bases. The CDR3 is 15 residues long. Germline assignment: CDR1 LNHDA and CDR2 SQIVND (reference sequence). Trimming at V came to 3 bases and at J to 4 bases, leaving 7 bases not matched to a gene. The CDR3 region has the DNA TGTGCCAGTAGTATCCCCAACAGGGGGTCCTATGGCTACACCTTC. The encoded protein is CASSIPNRGSYGYTF.

This sequence joins TRBV7-9 and TRBJ1-1, with D perhaps matching TRBD1 (6 bases). The length of the CDR3 is 15 residues. The germline V gene has CDR1 SEHNR and CDR2 FQNEAQ (reference sequence). Trimming cost V 4 bases and J 0 bases, with 12 bases left between them. The CDR3 loop reads CASSSLEGVNTEAFF. In DNA form, the CDR3 reads TGTGCCAGCAGCTCCCTCGAGGGGGTGAACACTGAAGCTTTCTTT.